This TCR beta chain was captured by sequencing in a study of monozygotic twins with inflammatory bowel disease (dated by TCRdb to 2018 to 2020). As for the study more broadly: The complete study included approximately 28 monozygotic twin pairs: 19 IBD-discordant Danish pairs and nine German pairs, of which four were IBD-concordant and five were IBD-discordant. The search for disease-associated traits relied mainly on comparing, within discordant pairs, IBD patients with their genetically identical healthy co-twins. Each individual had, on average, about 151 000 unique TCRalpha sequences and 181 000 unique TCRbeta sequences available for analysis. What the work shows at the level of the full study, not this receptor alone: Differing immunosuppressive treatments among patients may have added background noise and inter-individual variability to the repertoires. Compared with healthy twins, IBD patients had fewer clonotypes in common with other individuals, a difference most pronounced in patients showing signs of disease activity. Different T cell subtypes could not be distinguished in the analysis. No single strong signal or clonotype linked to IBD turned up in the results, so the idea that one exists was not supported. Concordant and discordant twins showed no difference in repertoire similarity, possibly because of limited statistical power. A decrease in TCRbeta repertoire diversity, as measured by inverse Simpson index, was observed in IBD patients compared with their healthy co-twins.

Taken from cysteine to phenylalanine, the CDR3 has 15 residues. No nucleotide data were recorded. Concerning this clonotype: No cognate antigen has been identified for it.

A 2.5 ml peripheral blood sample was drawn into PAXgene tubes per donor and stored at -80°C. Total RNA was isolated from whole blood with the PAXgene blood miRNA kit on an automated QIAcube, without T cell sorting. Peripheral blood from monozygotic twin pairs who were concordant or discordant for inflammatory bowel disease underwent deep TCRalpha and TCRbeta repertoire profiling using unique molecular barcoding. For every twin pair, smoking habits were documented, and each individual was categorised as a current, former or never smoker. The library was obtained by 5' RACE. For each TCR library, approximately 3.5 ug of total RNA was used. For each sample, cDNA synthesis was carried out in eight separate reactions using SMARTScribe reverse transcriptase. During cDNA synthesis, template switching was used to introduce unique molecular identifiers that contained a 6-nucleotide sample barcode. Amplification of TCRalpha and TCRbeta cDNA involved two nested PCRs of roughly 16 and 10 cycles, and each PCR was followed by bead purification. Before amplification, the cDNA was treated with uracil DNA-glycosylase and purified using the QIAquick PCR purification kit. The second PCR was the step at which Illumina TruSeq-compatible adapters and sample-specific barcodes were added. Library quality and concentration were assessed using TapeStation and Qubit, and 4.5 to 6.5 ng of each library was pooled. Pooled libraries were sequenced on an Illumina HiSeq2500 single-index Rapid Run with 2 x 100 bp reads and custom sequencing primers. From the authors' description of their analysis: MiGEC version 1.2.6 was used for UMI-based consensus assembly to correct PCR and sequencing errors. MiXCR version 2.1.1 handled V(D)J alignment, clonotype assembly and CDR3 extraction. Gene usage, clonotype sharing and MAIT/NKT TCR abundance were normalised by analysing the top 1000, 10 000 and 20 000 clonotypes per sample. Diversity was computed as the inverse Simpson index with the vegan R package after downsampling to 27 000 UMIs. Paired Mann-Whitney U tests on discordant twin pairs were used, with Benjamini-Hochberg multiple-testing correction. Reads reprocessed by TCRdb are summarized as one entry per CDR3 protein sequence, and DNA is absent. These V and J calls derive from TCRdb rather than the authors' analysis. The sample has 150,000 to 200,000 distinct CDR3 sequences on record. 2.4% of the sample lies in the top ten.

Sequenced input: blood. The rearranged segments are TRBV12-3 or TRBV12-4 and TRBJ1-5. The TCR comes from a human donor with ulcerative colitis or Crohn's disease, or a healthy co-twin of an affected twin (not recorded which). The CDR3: CASSLAGMGNQPQHF.